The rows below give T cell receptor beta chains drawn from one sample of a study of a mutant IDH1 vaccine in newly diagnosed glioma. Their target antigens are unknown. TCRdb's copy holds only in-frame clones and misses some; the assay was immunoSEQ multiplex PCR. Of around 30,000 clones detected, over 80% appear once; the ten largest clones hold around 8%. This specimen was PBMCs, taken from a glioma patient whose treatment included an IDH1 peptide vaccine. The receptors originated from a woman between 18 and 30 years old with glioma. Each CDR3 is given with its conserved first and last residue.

CDR3aa: CAISGAGGYGYTF; j_gene: TRBJ1-2; v_gene: TRBV10-3
CDR3aa: CASSSAITGRQGYGYTF; j_gene: TRBJ1-2; v_gene: TRBV7-8
CDR3aa: CASTERRGVYNEQFF; j_gene: TRBJ2-1; v_gene: TRBV11-3
CDR3aa: CASSLGGFGNTIYF; j_gene: TRBJ1-3; v_gene: TRBV5-6
CDR3aa: CASSRQDREHQPGYTF; j_gene: TRBJ1-2; v_gene: TRBV5-4
CDR3aa: CASSQDRSVRAFF; j_gene: TRBJ1-1; v_gene: TRBV14
CDR3aa: CASSPVLNTGELFF; j_gene: TRBJ2-2; v_gene: TRBV14
CDR3aa: CASSLFRTENTDTQYF; j_gene: TRBJ2-3; v_gene: TRBV11-3
CDR3aa: CAISSDLRGYTF; j_gene: TRBJ1-2; v_gene: TRBV10-3
CDR3aa: CSASGFGTQYF; j_gene: TRBJ2-3; v_gene: TRBV20-1
CDR3aa: CASSLSLRTGSNEQFF; j_gene: TRBJ2-1; v_gene: TRBV7-9
CDR3aa: CASSILETQYF; j_gene: TRBJ2-5; v_gene: TRBV5-1
CDR3aa: CASSVARDRNNEQFF; j_gene: TRBJ2-1; v_gene: TRBV4-3
CDR3aa: CAWSLGAGGETQYF; j_gene: TRBJ2-5; v_gene: TRBV30
CDR3aa: CSVPREGRDGYTF; j_gene: TRBJ1-2; v_gene: TRBV29-1
CDR3aa: CASRPAQHLSEQYF; j_gene: TRBJ2-7; v_gene: TRBV28